What follows is one T cell receptor beta chain and its context. The method was immunoSEQ multiplex PCR; TCRdb's version includes in-frame clones alone and lacks a portion of them. The data contain under 100,000 clones, over 75% of them seen just once; the ten biggest clones take up about 13%. This record belongs to a study of blood T cell repertoires in COVID-19. As for the study in general: Sample material is recorded as cDNA or gDNA derived from T cells, B-cell-depleted T cells, or PBMCs.

The CDR3 covers 15 residues. V lost 2 bases and J 4 bases, leaving 11 bases between the germline ends. Germline V gene sequence: CDR1 MNHEY, CDR2 SMNVEV (reference sequence). Sequencing used peripheral blood. The chain recombines TRBV27 with TRBJ2-2; TRBD1 is a possible D gene (6 bases). This clonotype was obtained from a human donor in a cohort sampled during active COVID-19. CDR3 in amino acids: CASSLNRAGTGELFF. The DNA for the CDR3 is TGTGCCAGCAGTTTAAACAGGGCGGGCACCGGGGAGCTGTTTTTT.